This T cell receptor (beta chain) was retrieved from a study of T-cell memory formation after mild COVID-19. With 5 bases clipped from V and 2 bases from J, the junction kept 4 bases outside the gene matches. This CDR3 contains 14 residues. Per germline, CDR1 SGHTA and CDR2 FQGNSA. TCRdb itself ran the 5' RACE reads through MiXCR, one entry per CDR3 protein. Of under 300,000 distinct CDR3 sequences detected, roughly 10% appear once; the ten largest clones hold 20% to 25%. The clonotype comes from a man younger than 35 who had mild COVID-19 (a few samples of this study predate the infection). Cell type and time point are not known. Sequenced input: PBMCs or a T cell subset sorted from them (not recorded which). The chain employs TRBV7-2 and TRBJ2-3, with 7 bases identical to TRBD1. The CDR3 sequence: CASSLDRDTDTQYF. For the CDR3, the DNA is TGTGCCAGCAGCCTAGACAGGGACACAGATACGCAGTATTTT. Full variable domain (remainder filled in from reference TRBV7-2 and TRBJ2-3): GAGVSQSPSNKVTEKGKDVELRCDPISGHTALYWYRQSLGQGLEFLIYFQGNSAPDKSGLPSDRFSAERTGGSVSTLTIQRTQQEDSAVYLCASSLDRDTDTQYFGPGTRLTVL.